This entry lists 9 T cell receptor beta chains sequenced from one sample in a study of blood T cell repertoires in COVID-19 (dated by TCRdb to the early 2020s). Libraries were made using the immunoSEQ multiplex PCR assay. As stored in TCRdb, this immuneACCESS dataset retains in-frame rearrangements with V and J assigned. A fraction of the clones does not appear; measured against another copy, unresolved V genes explain less than half of the discrepancy, and the remainder lacks a known reason. The sample profile shows 410,000 or so clones; about nine tenths of them were found once. The ten largest clonotypes hold roughly 1.6% of the sample. Sequencing input: peripheral blood. These receptors all come from a woman aged 40 to 50 with COVID-19, enrolled during active disease.

V usage is TRBV6-5 and J usage is TRBJ2-7; D might be TRBD1 (5 bases). The germline V gene encodes CDR1 MNHEY and CDR2 SVGAGI. This CDR3 has 15 amino acids. Trimming left V 3 bases short and J 2 bases short, with 14 bases between. For the CDR3, the DNA is TGTGCCAGCAGTTATCGCAGGGTCAGTACCTACGAGCAGTACTTC. Its translation is CASSYRRVSTYEQYF.

The V and J genes are TRBV11-3 and TRBJ2-5; possibly TRBD2 for D (5 bases). V gave up 1 base and J gave up 5 bases, with 8 bases separating them. CDR1 SGHNT and CDR2 YENEEA come from the germline V gene. The CDR3 extends over 13 amino acids. Here the CDR3 DNA reads TGTGCCAGCAGCTTAGTCCGGGGTGAGACCCAGTACTTC. Its protein is CASSLVRGETQYF.

The chain couples TRBV5-4 to TRBJ1-1; weak D call: TRBD1 (6 bases). The CDR3 runs to 14 residues. V dropped 3 bases and J dropped 5 bases, with 14 bases sitting between them. CDR1 and CDR2 (germline): SGHNT, YYREEE (reference sequence). This CDR3 is CASSSPGDWTEAFF. The CDR3 DNA sequence: TGTGCCAGCAGCTCGCCAGGGGATTGGACTGAAGCTTTCTTT.

The chain carries TRBV4-3 and TRBJ2-7; D might be TRBD2 (5 bases). The germline gives CDR1 LGHNA, CDR2 YSLEER. V was shortened by 2 bases and J by 7 bases, with 9 bases between the two germline ends. This CDR3 spans 12 amino acids. The CDR3 nucleotides are TGCGCCAGCAGCCAACCTCCGGGAGAGCAGTACTTC. It specifies CASSQPPGEQYF.

CDR3 protein: CASSQGGWTGELFF. DNA for the CDR3: TGTGCCAGCAGTCAAGGGGGTTGGACCGGGGAGCTGTTTTTT. The rearrangement joins TRBV27 to TRBJ2-2; a weak D match, TRBD1 (6 bases). Germline V gene data show CDR1 as MNHEY and CDR2 as SMNVEV (reference sequence). Trimming removed 5 bases at V and 5 bases at J, with 12 bases between. The CDR3 is 14 amino acids.

J is TRBJ1-4 and V is TRBV4-3, with 7 bases fitting TRBD1. This CDR3 contains 14 residues. With 4 bases clipped from V and 3 bases from J, the junction kept 2 bases outside the gene matches. Germline CDR1 LGHNA, CDR2 YSLEER. CDR3 amino acids: CASSPGQPNEKLFF. The DNA for the CDR3 is TGCGCCAGCAGCCCGGGACAGCCTAATGAAAAACTGTTTTTT.

CDR3 in DNA: TGCGCCAGCAGCTTGGCGTACAGCCCCTACGAGCAGTACTTC. The encoded protein is CASSLAYSPYEQYF. V usage is TRBV5-1 and J usage is TRBJ2-7; D not resolved. This CDR3 has 14 residues. Between the trimmed V and J ends, which lost 0 bases and 2 bases, there was a span of 9 bases. Per the germline V gene, CDR1 is SGHRS and CDR2 is YFSETQ. Full variable domain (outside the CDR3, taken from reference TRBV5-1 and TRBJ2-7): KAGVTQTPRYLIKTRGQQVTLSCSPISGHRSVSWYQQTPGQGLQFLFEYFSETQRNKGNFPGRFSGRQFSNSRSEMNVSTLELGDSALYLCASSLAYSPYEQYFGPGTRLTVT.

The J gene is TRBJ2-5, the V gene TRBV7-9, with D unresolved. The CDR3 spans 14 residues. The V gene's germline CDR1 is SEHNR and CDR2 FQNEAQ (reference sequence). V dropped 1 base and J dropped 1 base, with 7 bases sitting between them. The CDR3 nucleotides are TGTGCCAGCAGCTTAGGTACTGTCCAAGAGACCCAGTACTTC. This codes for CASSLGTVQETQYF.

V gene TRBV7-3 combines with J gene TRBJ2-1, with D perhaps TRBD2 (5 bases). Trimming removed 1 base from V and 10 bases from J, with 17 bases in between. Germline V CDR1 and CDR2: SGHTA, FQGTGA. The CDR3 has 15 residues. The chain's CDR3 is CASSLSLASPTEQFF. CDR3 sequence (DNA): TGTGCCAGCAGCTTAAGTCTGGCTAGCCCCACGGAGCAGTTCTTC.